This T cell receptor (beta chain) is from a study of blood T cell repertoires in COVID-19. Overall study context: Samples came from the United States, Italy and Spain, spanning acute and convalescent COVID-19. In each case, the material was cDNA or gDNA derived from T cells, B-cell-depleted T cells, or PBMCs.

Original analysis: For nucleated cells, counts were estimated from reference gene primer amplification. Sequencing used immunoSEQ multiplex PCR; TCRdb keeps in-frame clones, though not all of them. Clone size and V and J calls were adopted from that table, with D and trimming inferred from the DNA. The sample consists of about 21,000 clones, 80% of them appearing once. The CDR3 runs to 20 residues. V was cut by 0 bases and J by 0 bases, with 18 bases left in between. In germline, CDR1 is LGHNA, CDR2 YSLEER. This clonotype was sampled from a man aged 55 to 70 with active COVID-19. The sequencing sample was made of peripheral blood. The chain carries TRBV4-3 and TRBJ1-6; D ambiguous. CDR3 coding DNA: TGCGCCAGCAGCCAAGATCTTGGGCGGAGGACCAGCTCCTATAATTCACCCCTCCACTTT. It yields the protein CASSQDLGRRTSSYNSPLHF.